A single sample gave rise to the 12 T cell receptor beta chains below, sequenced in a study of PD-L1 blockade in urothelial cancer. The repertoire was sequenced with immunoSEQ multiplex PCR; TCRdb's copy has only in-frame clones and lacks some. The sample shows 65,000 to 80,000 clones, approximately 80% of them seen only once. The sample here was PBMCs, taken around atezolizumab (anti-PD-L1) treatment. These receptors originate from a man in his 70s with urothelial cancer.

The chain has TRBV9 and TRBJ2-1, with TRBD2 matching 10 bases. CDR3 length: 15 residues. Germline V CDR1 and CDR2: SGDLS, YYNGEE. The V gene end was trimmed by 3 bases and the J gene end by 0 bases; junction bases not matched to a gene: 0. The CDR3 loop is CASSASGSSYNEQFF. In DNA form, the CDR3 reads TGTGCCAGCAGCGCTAGCGGGAGCTCCTACAATGAGCAGTTCTTC.

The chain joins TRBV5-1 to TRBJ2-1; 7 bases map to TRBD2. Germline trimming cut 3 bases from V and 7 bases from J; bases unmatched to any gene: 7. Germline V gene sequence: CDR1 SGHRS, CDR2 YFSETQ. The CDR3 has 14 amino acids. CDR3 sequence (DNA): TGCGCCAGCAGCTGGGGGGGGAGTAGGAATGAGCAGTTCTTC. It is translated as CASSWGGSRNEQFF.

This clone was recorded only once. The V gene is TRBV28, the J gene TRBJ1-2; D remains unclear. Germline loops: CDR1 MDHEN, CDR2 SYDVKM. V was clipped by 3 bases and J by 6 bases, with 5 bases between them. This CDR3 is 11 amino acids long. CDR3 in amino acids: CASSFSDGYTF. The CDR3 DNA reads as TGTGCCAGCAGTTTTTCCGATGGCTACACCTTC.

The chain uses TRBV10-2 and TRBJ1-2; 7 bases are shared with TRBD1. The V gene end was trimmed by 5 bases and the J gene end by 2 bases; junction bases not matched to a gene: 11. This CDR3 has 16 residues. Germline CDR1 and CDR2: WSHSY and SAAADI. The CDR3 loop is CASSIDRASKNYGYTF. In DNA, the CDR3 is TGCGCCAGCAGTATCGACAGGGCCTCGAAGAACTATGGCTACACCTTC.

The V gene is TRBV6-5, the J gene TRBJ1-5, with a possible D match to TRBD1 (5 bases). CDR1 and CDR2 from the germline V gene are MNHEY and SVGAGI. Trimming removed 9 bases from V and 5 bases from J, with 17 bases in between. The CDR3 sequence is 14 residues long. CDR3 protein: CASTSGGADQPQHF. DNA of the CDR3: TGTGCCAGTACCAGTGGAGGGGCAGATCAGCCCCAGCATTTT.

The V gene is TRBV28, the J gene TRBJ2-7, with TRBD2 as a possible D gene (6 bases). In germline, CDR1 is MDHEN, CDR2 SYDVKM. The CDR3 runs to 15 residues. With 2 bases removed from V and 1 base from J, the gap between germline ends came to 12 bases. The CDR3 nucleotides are TGTGCCAGCAGTTTAAGCCAGGGAGGATCCTACGAGCAGTACTTC. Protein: CASSLSQGGSYEQYF.

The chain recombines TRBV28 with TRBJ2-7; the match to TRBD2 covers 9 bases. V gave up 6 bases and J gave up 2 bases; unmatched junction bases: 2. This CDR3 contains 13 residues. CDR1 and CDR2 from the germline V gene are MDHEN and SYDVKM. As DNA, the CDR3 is TGTGCCAGCAGCCCTAGCGGGACCTACGAGCAGTACTTC. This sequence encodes CASSPSGTYEQYF.

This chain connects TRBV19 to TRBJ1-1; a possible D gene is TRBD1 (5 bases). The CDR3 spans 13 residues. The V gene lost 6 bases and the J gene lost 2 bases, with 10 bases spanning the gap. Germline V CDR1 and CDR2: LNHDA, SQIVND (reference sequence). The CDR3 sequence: CASSLGQNTEAFF. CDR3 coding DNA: TGTGCCAGTAGCCTCGGACAAAACACTGAAGCTTTCTTT.

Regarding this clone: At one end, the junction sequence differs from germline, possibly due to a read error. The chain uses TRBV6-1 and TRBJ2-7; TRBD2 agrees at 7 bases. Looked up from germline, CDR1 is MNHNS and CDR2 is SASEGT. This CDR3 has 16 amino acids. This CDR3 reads CASREDPGLSRGEQYF. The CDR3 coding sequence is TGTGCCAGCAGGGAAGACCCGGGACTAAGTCGGGGAGAGCAGTACTTC.

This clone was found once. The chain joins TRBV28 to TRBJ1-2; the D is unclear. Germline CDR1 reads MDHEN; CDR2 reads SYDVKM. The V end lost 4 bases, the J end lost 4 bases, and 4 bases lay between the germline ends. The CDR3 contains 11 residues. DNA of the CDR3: TGTGCCAGCAGTTCCAGCTATGGCTACACCTTC. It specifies CASSSSYGYTF.

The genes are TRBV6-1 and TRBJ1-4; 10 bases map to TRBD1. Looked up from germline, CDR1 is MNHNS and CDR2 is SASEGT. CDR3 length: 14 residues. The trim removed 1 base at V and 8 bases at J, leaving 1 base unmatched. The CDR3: CASSEGQGAEKLFF. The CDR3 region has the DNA TGTGCCAGCAGTGAAGGACAGGGGGCGGAAAAACTGTTTTTT.

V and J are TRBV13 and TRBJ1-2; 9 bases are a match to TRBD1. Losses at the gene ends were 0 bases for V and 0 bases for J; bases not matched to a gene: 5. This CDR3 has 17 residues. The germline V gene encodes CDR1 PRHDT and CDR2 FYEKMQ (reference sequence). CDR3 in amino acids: CASSLGLGQGTNYGYTF. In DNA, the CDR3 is TGTGCCAGCAGCTTAGGACTCGGACAGGGGACTAACTATGGCTACACCTTC.